This passage covers 25 T cell receptor beta chains from one sample sequenced in a study of T cell responses to AZD1222 COVID-19 vaccine. Using immunoSEQ multiplex PCR, the repertoire was profiled, and TCRdb retains in-frame clones only, with some absent. The data hold roughly 150,000 clones, with less than 95% observed a single time. The specimen was peripheral blood, collected 28 days after the second AZD1222 dose. These receptors were taken from an adult who received the AZD1222 COVID-19 vaccine.

V usage is TRBV6-5 and J usage is TRBJ1-2; 8 bases align to TRBD1. The ends lost 0 bases at V and 4 bases at J; junction bases unmatched: 4. Per the germline V gene, CDR1 is MNHEY and CDR2 is SVGAGI. The CDR3 contains 15 residues. The CDR3 region has the DNA TGTGCCAGCAGTTACTCGATGGACAGGGTCTATGGCTACACCTTC. Amino acids: CASSYSMDRVYGYTF.

The chain links TRBV6-5 to TRBJ1-2; possibly TRBD1 for D (5 bases). Germline CDR1 is MNHEY and CDR2 is SVGAGI. V lost 7 bases to trimming and J lost 7 bases, with 22 bases between them. This CDR3 has 15 amino acids. The CDR3 bases are TGTGCCAGCACCCCCGGGTTGAGGGGTTCGAGTGGCTACACCTTC. This gives the protein CASTPGLRGSSGYTF.

The chain employs TRBV10-3 and TRBJ2-6; no clear D. In germline, CDR1 is ENHRY, CDR2 SYGVKD. V was clipped by 7 bases and J by 4 bases, with 11 bases between them. CDR3 size: 14 residues. The CDR3 DNA reads as TGTGCCATCACTTCTCCGACAGGGGCCAACGTCCTGACTTTC. It encodes CAITSPTGANVLTF.

This chain uses TRBV29-1 with TRBJ1-1; a weak D match, TRBD1 (6 bases). The germline V and J ends were trimmed by 6 bases and 3 bases, with 17 bases remaining between them. Germline V gives CDR1 SQVTM, CDR2 ANQGSEA. The CDR3 is 14 residues long. CDR3 loop: CSVRTGGPYTEAFF. As DNA, the CDR3 is TGCAGCGTGAGGACGGGGGGCCCCTACACTGAAGCTTTCTTT.

This clone was observed a handful of times. The rearrangement joins TRBV6-5 to TRBJ2-7; D perhaps matches TRBD2 (5 bases). Germline V gene data show CDR1 as MNHEY and CDR2 as SVGAGI. The CDR3 is made up of 14 amino acids. The V end lost 0 bases, the J end lost 7 bases, and 13 bases lay between the germline ends. The CDR3 DNA is TGTGCCAGCAGTTACTCGAAGGACTCGGGGGAGCAGTACTTC. It translates to CASSYSKDSGEQYF.

This clone has a single count. The chain uses TRBV5-4 and TRBJ2-7; 13 nucleotides align to TRBD2. The CDR3 extends over 17 amino acids. Unmatched junction bases numbered 7, after V lost 3 bases and J lost 1 base. In germline, CDR1 is SGHNT, CDR2 YYREEE (reference sequence). CDR3 protein: CASSSGLAGPFSYEQYF. The CDR3 nucleotides read TGTGCCAGCAGCTCGGGACTAGCGGGACCTTTTTCCTACGAGCAGTACTTC. Drawing the rest from reference TRBV5-4 and TRBJ2-7, the complete variable domain is ETGVTQSPTHLIKTRGQQVTLRCSSQSGHNTVSWYQQALGQGPQFIFQYYREEENGRGNFPPRFSGLQFPNYSSELNVNALELDDSALYLCASSSGLAGPFSYEQYFGPGTRLTVT.

The chain recombines TRBV11-3 with TRBJ2-2; 7 bases are a match to TRBD1. This CDR3 spans 15 amino acids. The J segment lost 6 bases and the V segment lost 5 bases, leaving 9 bases of the junction unmatched. Germline assignment: CDR1 SGHNT and CDR2 YENEEA. CDR3 coding DNA: TGTGCCAGCAGCGATATGACAGGGAAAGCCGGGGAGCTGTTTTTT. It translates to CASSDMTGKAGELFF.

This sequence joins TRBV5-1 and TRBJ2-6, with 9 bases identical to TRBD1. The germline V gene encodes CDR1 SGHRS and CDR2 YFSETQ. CDR3 length: 20 residues. With V trimmed by 4 bases and J by 4 bases, 18 bases remained unmatched. The CDR3 DNA reads TGCGCCAGCAGCATCGGGAGACCGGGACAGGGTCTGGGAGGGGCCAACGTCCTGACTTTC. Protein sequence: CASSIGRPGQGLGGANVLTF.

V and J are TRBV28 and TRBJ1-5, with 8 bases that match TRBD1. The CDR3 loop spans 15 amino acids. The germline gives CDR1 MDHEN, CDR2 SYDVKM. J was trimmed by 6 bases and V by 8 bases; bases with no gene match: 12. The chain's CDR3 is CASRNQGARIQPQHF. The DNA for the CDR3 is TGTGCCAGCCGAAATCAGGGGGCTCGGATTCAGCCCCAGCATTTT.

The chain has TRBV19 and TRBJ2-1; weak D call: TRBD2 (5 bases). V was trimmed by 5 bases and J by 2 bases, leaving 13 bases between them. Germline values: CDR1 LNHDA, CDR2 SQIVND (reference sequence). The CDR3 contains 15 residues. The CDR3 loop is CASSVSGGAYNEQFF. CDR3 DNA: TGTGCCAGTAGTGTGAGCGGAGGTGCCTACAATGAGCAGTTCTTC.

The V and J genes are TRBV5-1 and TRBJ2-7; D is uncertain. Trimming removed 0 bases from V and 1 base from J, with 8 bases in between. CDR1 is SGHRS and CDR2 is YFSETQ in the germline V gene. The CDR3 has 14 residues. The CDR3 coding sequence is TGCGCCAGCAGCTTGGATTGGGATTCCTACGAGCAGTACTTC. Translating gives CASSLDWDSYEQYF.

This chain connects TRBV7-2 to TRBJ1-5; no firm D call. Trimming pared 3 bases from V and 0 bases from J, leaving 6 bases between. Germline loops: CDR1 SGHTA, CDR2 FQGNSA. This CDR3 spans 14 amino acids. CDR3 sequence: CASSFASSNQPQHF. CDR3 DNA: TGTGCCAGCAGCTTCGCCTCTAGCAATCAGCCCCAGCATTTT.

The rearrangement uses TRBV18 and TRBJ2-7, with D tentatively TRBD2 (6 bases). CDR1 and CDR2 from the germline V gene are KGHSH and LQKENI. V was cut by 1 base and J by 3 bases, with 16 bases left in between. The CDR3 is made up of 16 amino acids. The CDR3 bases are TGTGCCAGCTCACCACGAGAAGCGGGCCGGAGCTACGAGCAGTACTTC. Protein product: CASSPREAGRSYEQYF.

This chain connects TRBV10-2 to TRBJ2-7, with D perhaps matching TRBD1 (5 bases). Trimming removed 8 bases from V and 1 base from J, with 9 bases in between. Germline V gives CDR1 WSHSY, CDR2 SAAADI. This CDR3 is built from 12 residues. Written as DNA, the CDR3 is TGCGCCAGCGGGGCAGGGTCCTACGAGCAGTACTTC. Translating it yields CASGAGSYEQYF.

This rearrangement joins TRBV6-5 to TRBJ2-1; no clear D gene. In germline, CDR1 is MNHEY, CDR2 SVGAGI. V gave up 6 bases and J gave up 0 bases, with 9 bases separating them. The CDR3 has 14 amino acids. The CDR3 is CASSPQSSYNEQFF. DNA for the CDR3: TGTGCCAGCAGCCCGCAGAGCTCCTACAATGAGCAGTTCTTC.

V and J are TRBV6-2 or TRBV6-3 and TRBJ1-1, with 10 bases matching TRBD1. The CDR3 is 17 residues long. After removal of 2 bases from V and 2 bases from J, the junction contained 8 bases not matched to a gene. In germline, CDR1 is MNHEY, CDR2 SVGEGT. CDR3 sequence: CASSYPSTGGRNTEAFF. DNA for the CDR3: TGTGCCAGCAGTTACCCTTCGACAGGGGGCCGAAACACTGAAGCTTTCTTT.

The rearrangement joins TRBV27 to TRBJ1-3, with 7 bases aligning to TRBD1. Germline assignment: CDR1 MNHEY and CDR2 SMNVEV (reference sequence). The CDR3 is 15 amino acids. Losses at the gene ends were 5 bases for V and 4 bases for J; bases not matched to a gene: 8. The CDR3 loop reads CASSTQGQLGNTIYF. CDR3 DNA: TGTGCCAGCAGTACCCAGGGACAGTTAGGAAACACCATATATTTT.

The chain couples TRBV18 to TRBJ1-5; a possible D gene is TRBD1 (5 bases). Germline loops: CDR1 KGHSH, CDR2 LQKENI. Trimming shortened V by 3 bases and J by 3 bases, and 12 bases separated the two germline ends. The CDR3 loop spans 15 amino acids. The CDR3 protein is CASSPLQGVNQPQHF. The CDR3 region has the DNA TGTGCCAGCTCACCGCTTCAGGGCGTCAATCAGCCCCAGCATTTT.

CDR3 DNA: TGTGCCAGCAGGAGCTGGACAGACAATGAGCAGTTCTTC. Protein sequence: CASRSWTDNEQFF. V and J are TRBV2 and TRBJ2-1, with D possibly TRBD1 on 6 matching bases. The V end lost 6 bases, the J end lost 5 bases, and 11 bases lay between the germline ends. The CDR3 runs to 13 residues. CDR1 is SNHLY and CDR2 is FYNNEI in the germline V gene.

This chain joins TRBV27 and TRBJ2-5, with a tentative D call TRBD2 (5 bases). This CDR3 contains 15 residues. The ends were cut back, 6 bases at V and 4 bases at J, with 18 bases in the middle. Germline CDR1 reads MNHEY; CDR2 reads SMNVEV (reference sequence). The CDR3 coding sequence is TGTGCCAGCAGCCTAACCCAACTAGAGTCAGAGACCCAGTACTTC. This gives the protein CASSLTQLESETQYF.

The chain joins TRBV7-2 to TRBJ2-1; the D gene could be TRBD1 or TRBD2 (6 bases each). The CDR3 consists of 14 residues. The V gene's germline CDR1 is SGHTA and CDR2 FQGNSA. Trimming took off 6 bases at V and 4 bases at J, with 13 bases between the two ends. The CDR3 DNA reads as TGTGCCAGCAGGGGGGGCGAAACGTACAATGAGCAGTTCTTC. Its translation is CASRGGETYNEQFF.

The V gene is TRBV15, the J gene TRBJ1-3, with D hard to call. V lost 0 bases to trimming and J lost 0 bases, with 6 bases between them. The CDR3 consists of 15 residues. The V gene's germline CDR1 is LNHNV and CDR2 YYDKDF (reference sequence). The CDR3 coding sequence is TGTGCCACCAGCAGAGATTTGGCCTCTGGAAACACCATATATTTT. It encodes CATSRDLASGNTIYF.

V gene TRBV27 combines with J gene TRBJ2-7; TRBD2 is a possible D gene (6 bases). V gave up 10 bases and J gave up 0 bases, with 10 bases separating them. This CDR3 has 12 residues. The germline gives CDR1 MNHEY, CDR2 SMNVEV (reference sequence). The CDR3 reads CATAGSSYEQYF. DNA of the CDR3: TGTGCCACCGCCGGGAGCTCCTACGAGCAGTACTTC.

The chain is built from TRBV9 and TRBJ1-1; D remains ambiguous. V shed 0 bases and J shed 5 bases, with 5 bases lying between them. The CDR3 covers 12 residues. From germline, CDR1 is SGDLS and CDR2 YYNGEE. The CDR3 DNA sequence: TGTGCCAGCAGCGTAGCTGATACTGAAGCTTTCTTT. Amino acid sequence: CASSVADTEAFF.

The chain has TRBV15 and TRBJ2-1; D possibly corresponds to TRBD2 (6 bases). The CDR3 spans 12 residues. Germline V CDR1 and CDR2: LNHNV, YYDKDF (reference sequence). Trimming cost V 0 bases and J 14 bases, with 11 bases left between them. DNA for the CDR3: TGTGCCACCAGCAGAGATAGTGGGGGGAAGTTCTTC. Translation: CATSRDSGGKFF.